These 15 T cell receptor beta chains were sequenced from one sample in a study of T cells after yellow fever vaccination. TCRdb passed the 5' RACE reads through MiXCR, listing each CDR3 protein once. The sample includes approximately 120,000 distinct CDR3 sequences, more than 6.5% of them seen just once. This specimen was CD4+ T cells sorted from PBMCs, taken more than 8 days after the first yellow fever vaccination. The receptors were sampled from a man aged 18 to 29 who received the YFV17D yellow fever vaccine.

This clonotype was seen at least ten times. The rearrangement links TRBV7-3 to TRBJ2-2; D is unresolved. Trimming removed 5 bases from V and 3 bases from J, with 19 bases in between. CDR1 is SGHTA and CDR2 is FQGTGA in the germline V gene. This CDR3 comprises 17 residues. The DNA for the CDR3 is TGTGCCAGCAGCCCCTGGGCCCGAAGAATAGACACCGGGGAGCTGTTTTTT. The encoded protein is CASSPWARRIDTGELFF.

The chain has TRBV7-2 and TRBJ1-5, with TRBD1 identical over 10 bases. Trimming cost V 5 bases and J 11 bases; bases outside gene matches: 12. Per the germline V gene, CDR1 is SGHTA and CDR2 is FQGNSA. The CDR3 covers 15 residues. Here the CDR3 DNA reads TGTGCCAGCAGCCCATCCCCAGGGACAGGGGTGGCCCAGCATTTT. This sequence encodes CASSPSPGTGVAQHF.

Many counts were recorded for this clonotype. The V call is TRBV3-1, the J call TRBJ2-7; possible D gene TRBD2, 6 bases. Per germline, CDR1 LGHDT and CDR2 YNNKEL (reference sequence). The CDR3 length is 17 residues. V dropped 1 base and J dropped 3 bases, with 19 bases sitting between them. CDR3 amino acids: CASSQVVVGDSLYEQYF. DNA for the CDR3: TGTGCCAGCAGCCAAGTGGTGGTAGGGGACTCTCTCTACGAGCAGTACTTC.

This clonotype has ten or more counts. V usage is TRBV5-1 and J usage is TRBJ2-4; D gene uncertain. There are 11 residues in the CDR3. V lost 0 bases and J 13 bases, leaving 8 bases between the germline ends. Germline values: CDR1 SGHRS, CDR2 YFSETQ. This CDR3 reads CASSLDRRQYF. The DNA of the CDR3 is TGCGCCAGCAGCTTGGATCGCCGCCAGTACTTC.

There are many counts of this clonotype. The V and J genes are TRBV6-4 and TRBJ2-2; D unresolved. CDR1 and CDR2 from the germline V gene are MRHNA and SNTAGT. This CDR3 is built from 14 residues. V was pared by 0 bases and J by 6 bases, with 8 bases between. The CDR3 nucleotides read TGTGCCAGCAGTGACTCGAGAATGTCCGGGGAGCTGTTTTTT. Translated, it gives CASSDSRMSGELFF.

This clonotype appeared many times. The gene calls are TRBV6-1 and TRBJ1-2; D possibly corresponds to TRBD1 (5 bases). Trimming took off 6 bases at V and 6 bases at J, with 17 bases between the two ends. This CDR3 comprises 14 residues. The germline V gene has CDR1 MNHNS and CDR2 SASEGT. The CDR3 bases are TGTGCCAGCAGGGATGTTTCCGGGGCCCATGGCTACACCTTC. Amino acid sequence: CASRDVSGAHGYTF.

Many counts were recorded for this clonotype. V is TRBV4-2 and J is TRBJ2-3; D is perhaps TRBD2 (6 bases). This CDR3 region has 19 residues. CDR1 is LGHNA, CDR2 YNFKEQ, per germline. The germline V and J ends were trimmed by 3 bases and 2 bases, with 24 bases remaining between them. CDR3 sequence (DNA): TGTGCCAGCAGCCACCGCCCGGGACTCTCCATCGGGGCCACAGATACGCAGTATTTT. Protein sequence: CASSHRPGLSIGATDTQYF.

The CDR3 DNA reads TGTGCCAGCAGCTTACGACTCTGGATGGCTGAAGCTTTCTTT. Amino acids: CASSLRLWMAEAFF. This chain joins TRBV7-2 and TRBJ1-1, with D unresolved. Germline V gives CDR1 SGHTA, CDR2 FQGNSA. V lost 2 bases, J lost 6 bases, and 13 bases lay in between. This CDR3 is built from 14 residues.

This clonotype was counted many times. This chain joins TRBV20-1 and TRBJ2-7; maybe TRBD1 (5 bases). CDR1 is DFQATT and CDR2 is SNEGSKA in the germline V gene (reference sequence). V gave up 0 bases and J gave up 7 bases, with 13 bases separating them. This CDR3 has 13 amino acids. The CDR3 bases are TGCAGTGCTAGAGATCTGTCAGGGAATGAGCAGTACTTC. It translates to CSARDLSGNEQYF.

This clonotype came up many times. The chain recombines TRBV4-2 with TRBJ1-6; tentative D call: TRBD1 (5 bases). CDR3 size: 17 residues. V lost 1 base, J lost 10 bases, and 20 bases lay in between. From germline, CDR1 is LGHNA and CDR2 YNFKEQ. In DNA, the CDR3 is TGTGCCAGCAGCCAAGGCGGAAGGGGAAGGAAAGGGTCACCCCTCCACTTT. Translating it yields CASSQGGRGRKGSPLHF.

V and J are TRBV7-2 and TRBJ1-2; no definite D call. This CDR3 spans 10 amino acids. Trimming pared 8 bases from V and 6 bases from J, leaving 7 bases between. Germline CDR1 and CDR2: SGHTA and FQGNSA. CDR3 in amino acids: CASGRDGYTF. For the CDR3, the DNA is TGTGCCAGCGGGCGAGATGGCTACACCTTC.

With regard to this clonotype: Possible read error: a much larger clone is one base away. The chain couples TRBV20-1 to TRBJ2-1; 13 positions agree with TRBD2. Germline lookup yields CDR1 DFQATT and CDR2 SNEGSKA (reference sequence). V trimming: 6 bases; J trimming: 7 bases; junction bases outside the gene matches: 9. There are 15 residues in the CDR3. The CDR3 sequence: CSAPLAGGRENEQFF. CDR3 nucleotides: TGCAGTGCCCCACTAGCGGGGGGGCGCGAGAATGAGCAGTTCTTC.

This clonotype was counted ten times or more. This sequence joins TRBV5-6 and TRBJ1-2; 7 bases align to TRBD1. Germline V gives CDR1 SGHDT, CDR2 YYEEEE. V shed 4 bases, J shed 7 bases, and the junction held 4 bases outside the gene matches. The CDR3 loop spans 12 amino acids. CDR3 region: CASSPTGSGYTF. CDR3 DNA: TGTGCCAGCAGCCCGACAGGGAGTGGCTACACCTTC.

This clonotype was seen many times. The chain is built from TRBV5-1 and TRBJ2-7, with a possible D match to TRBD2 (5 bases). Trimming shortened V by 2 bases and J by 5 bases, and 11 bases separated the two germline ends. This CDR3 contains 13 residues. Germline V gives CDR1 SGHRS, CDR2 YFSETQ. The CDR3 nucleotides are TGCGCCAGCAGCTTAGAAGGGAGCGACGAGCAGTACGTC. Its translation is CASSLEGSDEQYV.

This clonotype was counted many times. This rearrangement joins TRBV19 to TRBJ2-4; no clear D. V was trimmed by 7 bases and J by 0 bases, leaving 10 bases between them. The CDR3 has 14 residues. Germline CDR1 reads LNHDA; CDR2 reads SQIVND (reference sequence). CDR3: CASTAHLAKNIQYF. The CDR3 bases are TGTGCCAGTACCGCCCATTTAGCCAAAAACATTCAGTACTTC.